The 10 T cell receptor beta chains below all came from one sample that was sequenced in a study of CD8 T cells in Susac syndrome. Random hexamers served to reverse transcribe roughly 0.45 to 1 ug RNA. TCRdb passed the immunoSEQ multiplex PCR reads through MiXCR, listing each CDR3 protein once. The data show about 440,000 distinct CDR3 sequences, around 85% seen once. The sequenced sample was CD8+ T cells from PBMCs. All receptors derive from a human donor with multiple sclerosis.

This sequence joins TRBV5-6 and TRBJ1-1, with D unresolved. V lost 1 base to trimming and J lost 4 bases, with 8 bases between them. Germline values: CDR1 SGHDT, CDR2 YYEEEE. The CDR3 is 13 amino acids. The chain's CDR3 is CASSLIYGTEAFF. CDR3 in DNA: TGTGCCAGCAGCTTGATCTATGGCACTGAAGCTTTCTTT.

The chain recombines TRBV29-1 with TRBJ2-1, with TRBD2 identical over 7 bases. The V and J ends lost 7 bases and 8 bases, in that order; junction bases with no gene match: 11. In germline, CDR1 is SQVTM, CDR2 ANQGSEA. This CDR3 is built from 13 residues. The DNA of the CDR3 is TGCAGCGGGGAGGGGCCCAGGCTCCATGAGCAGTTCTTC. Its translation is CSGEGPRLHEQFF.

The DNA of the CDR3 is TGTGCCAGCAGCTTAGATGCGGGGGCTGAGCAGTACTTC. The encoded protein is CASSLDAGAEQYF. The chain recombines TRBV11-3 with TRBJ2-7, with D perhaps matching TRBD2 (7 bases). Germline V CDR1 and CDR2: SGHNT, YENEEA. The CDR3 contains 13 residues. V was trimmed by 0 bases and J by 7 bases, leaving 10 bases between them.

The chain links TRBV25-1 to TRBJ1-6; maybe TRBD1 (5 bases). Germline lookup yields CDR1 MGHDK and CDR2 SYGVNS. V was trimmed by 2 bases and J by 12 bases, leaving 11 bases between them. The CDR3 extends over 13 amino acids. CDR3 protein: CASSETGVGPLHF. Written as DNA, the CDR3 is TGTGCCAGCAGTGAAACGGGGGTGGGACCCCTCCACTTT.

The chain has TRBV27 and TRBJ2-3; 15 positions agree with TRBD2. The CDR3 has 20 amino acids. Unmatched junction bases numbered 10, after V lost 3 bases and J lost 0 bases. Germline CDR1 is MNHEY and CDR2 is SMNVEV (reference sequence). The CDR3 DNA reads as TGTGCCAGCAGTTTCCAACCGGGACTAGCGGGAGGATCTAGCACAGATACGCAGTATTTT. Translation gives CASSFQPGLAGGSSTDTQYF.

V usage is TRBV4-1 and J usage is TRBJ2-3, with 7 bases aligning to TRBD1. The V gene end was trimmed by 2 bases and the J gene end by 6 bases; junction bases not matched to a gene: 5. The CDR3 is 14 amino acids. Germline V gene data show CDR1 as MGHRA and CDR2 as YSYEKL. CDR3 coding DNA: TGCGCCAGCAGCCAATCCACCAGGGGGGATACGCAGTATTTT. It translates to CASSQSTRGDTQYF.

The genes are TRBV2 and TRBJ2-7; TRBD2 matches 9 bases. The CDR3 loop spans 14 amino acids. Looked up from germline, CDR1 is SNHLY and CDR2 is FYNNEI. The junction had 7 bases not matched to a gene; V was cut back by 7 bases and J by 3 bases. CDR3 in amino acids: CASIGGLALYEQYF. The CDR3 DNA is TGTGCCAGCATAGGGGGACTAGCCCTCTACGAGCAGTACTTC.

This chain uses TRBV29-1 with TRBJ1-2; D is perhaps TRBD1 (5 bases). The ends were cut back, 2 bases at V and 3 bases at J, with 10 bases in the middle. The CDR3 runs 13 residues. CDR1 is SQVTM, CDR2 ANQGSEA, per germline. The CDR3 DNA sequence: TGCAGCGTTGAATGGGGGGAAGACTATGGCTACACCTTC. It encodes CSVEWGEDYGYTF. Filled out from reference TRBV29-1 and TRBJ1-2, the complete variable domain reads SAVISQKPSRDICQRGTSLTIQCQVDSQVTMMFWYRQQPGQSLTLIATANQGSEATYESGFVIDKFPISRPNLTFSTLTVSNMSPEDSSIYLCSVEWGEDYGYTFGSGTRLTVV.

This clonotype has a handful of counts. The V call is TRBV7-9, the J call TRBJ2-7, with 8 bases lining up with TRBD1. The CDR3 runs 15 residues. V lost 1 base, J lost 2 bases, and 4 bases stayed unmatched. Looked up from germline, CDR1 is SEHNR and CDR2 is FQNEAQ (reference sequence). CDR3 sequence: CASSLGSGGAYEQYF. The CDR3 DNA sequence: TGTGCCAGCAGCTTAGGATCAGGGGGCGCCTACGAGCAGTACTTC.

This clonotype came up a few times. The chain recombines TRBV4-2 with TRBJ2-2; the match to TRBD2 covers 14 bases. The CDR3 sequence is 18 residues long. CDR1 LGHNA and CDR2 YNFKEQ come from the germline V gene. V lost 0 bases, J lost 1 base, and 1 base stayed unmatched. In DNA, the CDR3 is TGTGCCAGCAGCCAAGATGGGACTAGCGGGGGGAACACCGGGGAGCTGTTTTTT. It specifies CASSQDGTSGGNTGELFF.